The entry that follows covers one T cell receptor (beta chain) sequence. The target antigen is unknown. This sample is drawn from a study of OX40 agonist ivuxolimab in advanced cancers. The overall study: Enrolled patients in dose escalation had cancers that were hepatocellular carcinoma, melanoma, renal cell or head and neck cancer. Study results and caveats: The 0.1-3.0 mg/kg partial responders had among the lowest clonal expansion. Blood T cells, both CD4+ and CD8+, expanded clonally by week 6 at 0.1 to 3.0 mg/kg.

Patients with a history of autoimmune disease or on systemic immunosuppression were excluded. Data came from immunoSEQ multiplex PCR; TCRdb stores just in-frame clones and leaves some out. The sample holds over 55,000 clones, about 81% seen once. V was pared by 5 bases and J by 0 bases, with 12 bases between. CDR3 length equals 14 residues. CDR1 SGHRS and CDR2 YFSETQ come from the germline V gene. The clonotype was recovered from an adult with an advanced solid tumor such as melanoma, head and neck, liver or kidney cancer. The sequenced sample was CD4+ or CD8+ T cells sorted from blood, obtained in a trial of the OX40 agonist ivuxolimab. V and J are TRBV5-1 and TRBJ2-7, with D unresolved. CDR3 DNA sequence: TGCGCCAGCAGTGGACGAGATTTCTCCTACGAGCAGTACTTC. It encodes CASSGRDFSYEQYF. Filled out from reference TRBV5-1 and TRBJ2-7, the complete variable domain reads KAGVTQTPRYLIKTRGQQVTLSCSPISGHRSVSWYQQTPGQGLQFLFEYFSETQRNKGNFPGRFSGRQFSNSRSEMNVSTLELGDSALYLCASSGRDFSYEQYFGPGTRLTVT.